This entry lists 7 T cell receptor beta chains sequenced from one sample in a study of shared clonotypes between healthy human individuals. Data came from immunoSEQ multiplex PCR; TCRdb stores just in-frame clones and leaves some out. The data contain about a million clones, 60% to 85% of them singletons. Input material: memory CD4+ T cells sorted from blood. This sample's subset: CD45RA-negative fraction. The receptor source for this set is a young man in good health.

The chain is built from TRBV18 and TRBJ2-2; D ambiguous. This CDR3 is 14 amino acids long. Trimming shortened V by 3 bases and J by 1 base, and 6 bases separated the two germline ends. CDR1 is KGHSH and CDR2 is LQKENI in the germline V gene. The CDR3: CASSPRQNTGELFF. CDR3 nucleotides: TGTGCCAGCTCACCTCGACAGAACACCGGGGAGCTGTTTTTT. Filled out from reference TRBV18 and TRBJ2-2, the complete variable domain reads NAGVMQNPRHLVRRRGQEARLRCSPMKGHSHVYWYRQLPEEGLKFMVYLQKENIIDESGMPKERFSAEFPKEGPSILRIQQVVRGDSAAYFCASSPRQNTGELFFGEGSRLTVL.

V and J are TRBV30 and TRBJ2-7; tentative D call: TRBD1 (6 bases). The germline V gene has CDR1 GTSNPN and CDR2 SVGIG (reference sequence). Trimming removed 1 base at V and 3 bases at J, with 7 bases between. The CDR3 covers 12 residues. CDR3 nucleotides: TGTGCCTGGAGTGCAGGGGTCTACGAGCAGTACTTC. It encodes CAWSAGVYEQYF.

This chain uses TRBV27 with TRBJ1-4; the D is unclear. V was clipped by 1 base and J by 3 bases, with 9 bases between them. Germline V gives CDR1 MNHEY, CDR2 SMNVEV (reference sequence). This CDR3 region has 15 residues. The CDR3 region has the DNA TGTGCCAGCAGTTTATTTGGCGGACCTAATGAAAAACTGTTTTTT. This translates into CASSLFGGPNEKLFF.

This rearrangement joins TRBV7-2 to TRBJ2-1, with a tentative D call TRBD2 (6 bases). Germline V lookup: CDR1 SGHTA, CDR2 FQGNSA. V shed 5 bases and J shed 8 bases, with 10 bases lying between them. The CDR3 loop spans 12 amino acids. The CDR3 DNA follows: TGTGCCAGCAGCACTCGGGGGTATGAGCAGTTCTTC. Residues: CASSTRGYEQFF.

The CDR3 DNA reads TGCGCCAGCAGCATCCGGGGACCGAACCAAGAGACCCAGTACTTC. It yields the protein CASSIRGPNQETQYF. The chain carries TRBV5-1 and TRBJ2-5; D is tentatively TRBD1 or TRBD2 (5 bases each). Trimming took off 4 bases at V and 0 bases at J, with 13 bases between the two ends. The CDR3 has 15 residues. Looked up from germline, CDR1 is SGHRS and CDR2 is YFSETQ.

This clone came up a few times. This chain links TRBV7-2 with TRBJ2-3; 8 bases are a match to TRBD2. The CDR3 runs to 15 residues. CDR1 and CDR2 from the germline V gene are SGHTA and FQGNSA. V dropped 3 bases and J dropped 2; count of bases not matched to a gene: 4. CDR3 nucleotides: TGTGCCAGCAGCTTTGGCGGGAGGAACACAGATACGCAGTATTTT. It translates to CASSFGGRNTDTQYF.

V and J are TRBV4-2 and TRBJ1-6; D gene unclear. The CDR3 has 14 amino acids. Trimming stripped 4 bases from V and 6 bases from J, with 10 bases between. The germline CDR1 and CDR2 sequences are LGHNA and YNFKEQ. The CDR3 region has the DNA TGTGCCAGCAGCCTAGGGATCCTTAATTCACCCCTCCACTTT. It encodes CASSLGILNSPLHF.